The rows below give T cell receptor beta chains drawn from one sample of a study of blood T cell repertoires in COVID-19. Produced via immunoSEQ multiplex PCR; TCRdb's table is partial and in-frame only. The sample gives about 270,000 clones, about 80% of which show up once; 7.5% to 10% is in the top ten. The sample comprised peripheral blood. Receptors originate from a woman between 45 and 65 years old who had recovered from COVID-19. Both conserved end residues are part of each CDR3. A D gene is named only where the DNA matches it firmly. Clone size is shown for a subset of rows, as once, few, many or a class of expanded clone.

J gene,V gene,D gene,clone size,CDR3 DNA,CDR3 protein
TRBJ2-2,TRBV28,TRBD1,NA,TGTGCCAGTATCAAATCCGGGACAGGGGCCGGGGAGCTGTTTTTT,CASIKSGTGAGELFF
TRBJ1-2,TRBV7-9,TRBD1,few,TGTGCCAGCAGCCGGGACAGGGAAAACTATGGCTACACCTTC,CASSRDRENYGYTF
TRBJ2-7,TRBV21-1,NA,NA,TGTGCCAGCAGCAAAGTCGCAGGGGACCCCCCCACGATACTTTACGAGCAGTACTTC,CASSKVAGDPPTILYEQYF
TRBJ2-7,TRBV5-1,TRBD1,NA,TGCGCCAGCAGCCTTCGCCCGGGACAGGGAAACTACGAGCAGTACTTC,CASSLRPGQGNYEQYF
TRBJ2-5,TRBV27,NA,NA,TGTGCCAGCAGTCAAGGACTAACGCTGGAGACCCAGTACTTC,CASSQGLTLETQYF
TRBJ1-1,TRBV10-3,TRBD1,once,TGTGCCATCAGTGAGGCCCCCCGACAGGGTAACACTGAAGCTTTCTTT,CAISEAPRQGNTEAFF
TRBJ2-3,TRBV27,NA,once,TGTGCCAGCAGTGTTCGGGGAAGAAGCACAGATACGCAGTATTTT,CASSVRGRSTDTQYF
TRBJ1-2,TRBV18,NA,NA,TGTGCCAGCTCACCACCGGGGGGGGCCAACTATGGCTACACCTTC,CASSPPGGANYGYTF
TRBJ2-1,TRBV2,NA,NA,TGTGCCAGCAGTGATAGCGATGAGCAGTTCTTC,CASSDSDEQFF
TRBJ2-2,TRBV28,TRBD1,NA,TGTGCCAGCAGTCAAACAGGGGGCACCGGGGAGCTGTTTTTT,CASSQTGGTGELFF
TRBJ2-7,TRBV6-2/TRBV6-3,TRBD1,NA,TGTGCCAGCAGTTACCCCGGGACAGTAACCTACGAGCAGTACTTC,CASSYPGTVTYEQYF
TRBJ2-3,TRBV19,TRBD1,NA,TGTGCCAGTAGTCGCAGGGGGCTTGTCACAGATACGCAGTATTTT,CASSRRGLVTDTQYF
TRBJ1-2,TRBV3-1/TRBV3-2,NA,NA,TGTGCCAGCAGCCCAGGTCCGGGATCAAACTATGGCTACACCTTC,CASSPGPGSNYGYTF
TRBJ2-2,TRBV7-2,TRBD1,NA,TGTGCCAGCAGGAACGGACAGGGGGTAGGGGAGCTGTTTTTT,CASRNGQGVGELFF
TRBJ2-1,TRBV6-5,TRBD2,once,TGTGCCAGCAGTTACACCAGCGGGAGAGGACGTGAGCAGTTCTTC,CASSYTSGRGREQFF
TRBJ2-2,TRBV28,NA,NA,TGTGCCAGCAAGACAGGGAACACCGGGGAGCTGTTTTTT,CASKTGNTGELFF
TRBJ1-1,TRBV10-3,NA,NA,TGTGCCATCCAGGTCAGGGCGGACACTGAAGCTTTCTTT,CAIQVRADTEAFF
TRBJ2-5,TRBV5-5,TRBD1,NA,TGTGCCAGCAGCCGGACAGGGAACCTTCAAGAGACCCAGTACTTC,CASSRTGNLQETQYF
TRBJ2-3,TRBV7-6,NA,NA,TGTGCCAGCAGCATAAGCACAGATACGCAGTATTTT,CASSISTDTQYF
TRBJ2-2,TRBV24-1,NA,NA,TGTGCCACCAGTGAGCAGGGGGGACCGAACACCGGGGAGCTGTTTTTT,CATSEQGGPNTGELFF
TRBJ2-7,TRBV19,NA,NA,TGTGCCAGTAGTAGCGGAACAAACTCCTACGAGCAGTACTTC,CASSSGTNSYEQYF
TRBJ1-2,TRBV5-8,TRBD1,few,TGTGCCAGCAGAAATCAGGGGGCGTATGGCTACACCTTC,CASRNQGAYGYTF
TRBJ2-2,TRBV7-8,TRBD1,NA,TGTGCCAGTAGGACAGGGAGTAACACCGGGGAGCTGTTTTTT,CASRTGSNTGELFF
TRBJ2-5,TRBV9,TRBD2,NA,TGTGCCAGCAGCGCCCCTAGCGGAATCCAAGAGACCCAGTACTTC,CASSAPSGIQETQYF
TRBJ1-5,TRBV19,TRBD1,NA,TGTGCCAGTAGTGGGACAGGGGGAAATCAGCCCCAGCATTTT,CASSGTGGNQPQHF
TRBJ2-3,TRBV27,NA,NA,TGTGCCAGCAGTCCCAGTCCTAGCACAGATACGCAGTATTTT,CASSPSPSTDTQYF
TRBJ2-7,TRBV6-6,TRBD1,NA,TGTGCCAGCAGTTACTCGACGGGACAGAGCTCCTACGAGCAGTACTTC,CASSYSTGQSSYEQYF
TRBJ2-7,TRBV9,TRBD2,NA,TGTGCCAGCAGCGTGGGAGCGGGGGGGGCCTACGAGCAGTACTTC,CASSVGAGGAYEQYF
TRBJ2-7,TRBV28,TRBD1,NA,TGTGCCAGCAGCTATTTACCCGGGACAGGGGGCGGCGAGCAGTACTTC,CASSYLPGTGGGEQYF
TRBJ2-3,TRBV21-1,NA,NA,TGTGCCAGCAGCAGGCTCGGGATGGAGGGACTGGGGGGCACAGATACGCAGTATTTT,CASSRLGMEGLGGTDTQYF
TRBJ2-5,TRBV15,NA,NA,TGTGCCACCAGCAGGTGGCGGGGCCAAGAGACCCAGTACTTC,CATSRWRGQETQYF
TRBJ2-3,TRBV10-3,NA,NA,TGTGCCATCAGTGATACAGGGTCGACAGATACGCAGTATTTT,CAISDTGSTDTQYF
TRBJ2-2,TRBV4-2,TRBD1,NA,TGTGCCAGCAGCCAACTTGGACAGGTGGATGCCGGGGAGCTGTTTTTT,CASSQLGQVDAGELFF
TRBJ2-7,TRBV6-6,TRBD2,NA,TGTGCCAGCAGTTACTTCCCCGGGACTAGGTCGGACGAGCAGTACTTC,CASSYFPGTRSDEQYF
TRBJ2-7,TRBV28,TRBD2,NA,TGTGCCACCTCTAGCGGGACCAGCTACGAGCAGTACTTC,CATSSGTSYEQYF
TRBJ1-1,TRBV6-5,NA,NA,TGTGCCAGCAGTTTAATAGGGGGAACTGAAGCTTTCTTT,CASSLIGGTEAFF
TRBJ1-1,TRBV18,TRBD1,NA,TGTGCCAGCTCCCAGACAGGGTCAAGTACTGAAGCTTTCTTT,CASSQTGSSTEAFF
TRBJ1-2,TRBV28,NA,NA,TGTGCCAGCAGTGGGTCGGAGCACTTTGGCTACACCTTC,CASSGSEHFGYTF
TRBJ1-6,TRBV20-1,TRBD1,NA,TGCAGTGCTAGTCCCGGACAGGGGGCTCGGAATTCACCCCTCCACTTT,CSASPGQGARNSPLHF
TRBJ2-1,TRBV7-9,NA,NA,TGTGCCAGCAGCCCTGCTTCGGGTAGCGGCTACAATGAGCAGTTCTTC,CASSPASGSGYNEQFF
TRBJ2-2,TRBV16,TRBD2,NA,TGTGCCAGCAGCCTACAAGCGGGGACTAACACCGGGGAGCTGTTTTTT,CASSLQAGTNTGELFF
TRBJ1-6,TRBV4-3,NA,NA,TGCGCCAGCAGCCAAGTCAGGGGCTCCTATAATTCACCCCTCCACTTT,CASSQVRGSYNSPLHF
TRBJ2-3,TRBV12-3/TRBV12-4,NA,NA,TGTGCCAGCAGTTTACGAGATACGCAGTATTTT,CASSLRDTQYF
TRBJ2-7,TRBV28,TRBD1,NA,TGTGCCAGCAGTTTTGGTAGGACAGGGTCCTACGAGCAGTACTTC,CASSFGRTGSYEQYF
TRBJ1-1,TRBV14,NA,NA,TGTGCCAGCAGCCAAGTTGCCGGGGGAGACACTGAAGCTTTCTTT,CASSQVAGGDTEAFF
TRBJ1-6,TRBV5-1,TRBD1,NA,TGCGCCAGCAGTAAGGGGGCGGGTAATTCACCCCTCCACTTT,CASSKGAGNSPLHF
TRBJ1-5,TRBV6-5,NA,NA,TGTGCCAGCAGGGCCGGGGATTCCAGCAATCAGCCCCAGCATTTT,CASRAGDSSNQPQHF
TRBJ2-2,TRBV7-9,TRBD1,NA,TGTGCCAGCAGTTCGACCCTATACAGGGGGCACGGGACCGGGGAGCTGTTTTTT,CASSSTLYRGHGTGELFF
TRBJ2-7,TRBV7-3,NA,NA,TGTGCCAGCAGCCCCGCCCCCGGGACTTACGAGCAGTACTTC,CASSPAPGTYEQYF